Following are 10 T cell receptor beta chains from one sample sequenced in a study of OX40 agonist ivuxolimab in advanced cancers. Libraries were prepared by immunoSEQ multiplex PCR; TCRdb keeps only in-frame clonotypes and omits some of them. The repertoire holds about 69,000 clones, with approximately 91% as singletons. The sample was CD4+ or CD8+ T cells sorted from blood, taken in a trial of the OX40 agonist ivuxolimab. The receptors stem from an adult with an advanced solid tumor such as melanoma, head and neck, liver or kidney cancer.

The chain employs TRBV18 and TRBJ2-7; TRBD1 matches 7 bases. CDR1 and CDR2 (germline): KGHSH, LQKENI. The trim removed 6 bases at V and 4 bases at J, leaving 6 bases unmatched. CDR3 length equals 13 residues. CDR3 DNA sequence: TGTGCCAGCTCCCCAACAGGGGAATACGAGCAGTACTTC. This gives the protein CASSPTGEYEQYF. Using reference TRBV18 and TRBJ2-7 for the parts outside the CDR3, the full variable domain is NAGVMQNPRHLVRRRGQEARLRCSPMKGHSHVYWYRQLPEEGLKFMVYLQKENIIDESGMPKERFSAEFPKEGPSILRIQQVVRGDSAAYFCASSPTGEYEQYFGPGTRLTVT.

The CDR3 coding sequence is TGTGCCAGCAGTTACGGGGCCGGGGAGCTGTTTTTT. Translating it yields CASSYGAGELFF. The chain carries TRBV6-5 and TRBJ2-2; D gene ambiguous. CDR3 length: 12 amino acids. The germline V gene has CDR1 MNHEY and CDR2 SVGAGI. Trimming took off 2 bases at V and 6 bases at J, with 4 bases between the two ends.

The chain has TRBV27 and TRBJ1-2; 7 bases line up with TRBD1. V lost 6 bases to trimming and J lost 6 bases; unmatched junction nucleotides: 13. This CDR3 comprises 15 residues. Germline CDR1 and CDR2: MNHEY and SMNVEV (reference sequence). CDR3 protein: CASRTRQGMGNGYTF. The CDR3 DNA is TGTGCCAGCAGGACGCGACAGGGTATGGGGAATGGCTACACCTTC.

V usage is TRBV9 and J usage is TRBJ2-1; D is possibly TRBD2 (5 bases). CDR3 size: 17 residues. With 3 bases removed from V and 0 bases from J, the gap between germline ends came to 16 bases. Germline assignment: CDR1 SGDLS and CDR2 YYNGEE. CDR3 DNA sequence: TGTGCCAGCAGCGGGGATAGCGTGACAAGCTCCTACAATGAGCAGTTCTTC. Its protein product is CASSGDSVTSSYNEQFF.

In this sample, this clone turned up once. CDR3 in amino acids: CASRHYNEQFF. The DNA for the CDR3 is TGTGCCAGCAGGCATTACAATGAGCAGTTCTTC. The V call is TRBV27, the J call TRBJ2-1, with D unclear. This CDR3 contains 11 residues. From germline, CDR1 is MNHEY and CDR2 SMNVEV (reference sequence). V was cut by 6 bases and J by 4 bases, with 4 bases left in between.

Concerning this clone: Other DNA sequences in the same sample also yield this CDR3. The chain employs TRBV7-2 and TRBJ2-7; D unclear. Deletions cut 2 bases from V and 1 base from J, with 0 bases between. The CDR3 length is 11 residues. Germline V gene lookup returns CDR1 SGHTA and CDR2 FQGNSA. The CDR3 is CASSLSYEQYF. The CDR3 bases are TGTGCCAGCAGCTTATCCTACGAGCAGTACTTC. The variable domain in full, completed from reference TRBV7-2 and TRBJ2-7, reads GAGVSQSPSNKVTEKGKDVELRCDPISGHTALYWYRQSLGQGLEFLIYFQGNSAPDKSGLPSDRFSAERTGGSVSTLTIQRTQQEDSAVYLCASSLSYEQYFGPGTRLTVT.

The CDR3 nucleotides are TGTGCCAGCAGCCCAGATGCAGCCTACGAGCAGTACTTC. Translating gives CASSPDAAYEQYF. The chain employs TRBV7-9 and TRBJ2-7; D gene unclear. V dropped 5 bases and J dropped 2 bases, with 10 bases sitting between them. The CDR3 runs 13 residues. The germline gives CDR1 SEHNR, CDR2 FQNEAQ (reference sequence).

Here the CDR3 DNA reads TGTGCCAGCAGCCCCCCGCTAGCGGGACATGGTGAGCAGTTCTTC. Protein: CASSPPLAGHGEQFF. V is TRBV9 and J is TRBJ2-1, with 9 bases matching TRBD2. V lost 4 bases and J lost 9; bases outside the gene matches: 11. Per germline, CDR1 SGDLS and CDR2 YYNGEE. CDR3 length: 15 amino acids.

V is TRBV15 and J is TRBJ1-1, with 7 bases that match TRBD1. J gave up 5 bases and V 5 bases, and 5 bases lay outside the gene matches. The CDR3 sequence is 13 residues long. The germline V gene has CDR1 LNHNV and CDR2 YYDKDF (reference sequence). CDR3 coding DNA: TGTGCCACCAGCGAGGGGGCGAGGACTGAAGCTTTCTTT. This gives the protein CATSEGARTEAFF.

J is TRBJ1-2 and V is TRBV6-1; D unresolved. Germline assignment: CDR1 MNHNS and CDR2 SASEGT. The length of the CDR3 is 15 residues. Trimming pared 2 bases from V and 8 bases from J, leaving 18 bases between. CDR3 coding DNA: TGTGCCAGCAGTGAAACGATCGCAGCCGCGTTAGGCTACACCTTC. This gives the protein CASSETIAAALGYTF.